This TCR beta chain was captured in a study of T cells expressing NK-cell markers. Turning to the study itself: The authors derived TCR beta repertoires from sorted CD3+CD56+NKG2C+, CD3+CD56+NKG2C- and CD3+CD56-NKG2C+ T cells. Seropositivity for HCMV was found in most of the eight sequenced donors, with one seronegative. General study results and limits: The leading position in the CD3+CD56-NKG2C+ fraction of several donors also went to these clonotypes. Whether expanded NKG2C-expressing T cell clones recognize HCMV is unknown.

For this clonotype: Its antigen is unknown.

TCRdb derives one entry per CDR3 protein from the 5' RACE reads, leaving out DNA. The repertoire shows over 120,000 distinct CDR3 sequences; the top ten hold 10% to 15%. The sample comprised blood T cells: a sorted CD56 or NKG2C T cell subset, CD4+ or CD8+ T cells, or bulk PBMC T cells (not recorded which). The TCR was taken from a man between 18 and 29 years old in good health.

The chain's CDR3 is CASSLKRRCVTGQGAHEQFF. The J gene is TRBJ2-1, the V gene TRBV23-1; the TCRdb D gene call, TRBD1, has no DNA to confirm it. TRBV23-1 is marked as an open reading frame, function uncertain. CDR3 length equals 20 residues.